Shown below are 15 T cell receptor beta chains from a single sample sequenced in a study of blood T cell repertoires in COVID-19 (dated by TCRdb to between 2020 and 2021). Library preparation employed the immunoSEQ multiplex PCR assay. TCRdb stores this immuneACCESS table with in-frame sequences only. Part of the clones is absent; in the studies checked, under half of the shortfall reflects unresolved V genes, and no reason is known for the rest. This sample holds under 250,000 clones; about 89% were observed only once. The ten biggest clones cover about 1.7% of the sample. The sample comprised peripheral blood. The receptors stem from a woman between 55 and 75 years old who had recovered from COVID-19.

J is TRBJ2-5 and V is TRBV12-5, with 14 positions matching TRBD2. Per germline, CDR1 LGHNT and CDR2 FRNRAP. This CDR3 has 18 amino acids. Trimming cost V 7 bases and J 1 base; bases outside gene matches: 11. In nucleotides, the CDR3 is TGTGCTAGTGCCCCGGGGACTAGCGGGGGAGGTGGCCAAGAGACCCAGTACTTC. Protein sequence: CASAPGTSGGGGQETQYF.

This clone was detected only a few times. The gene calls are TRBV2 and TRBJ2-3; TRBD2 matches 7 bases. Germline V gene sequence: CDR1 SNHLY, CDR2 FYNNEI. The V segment lost 6 bases and the J segment 1 base; nucleotides outside the gene matches: 4. The CDR3 is 14 residues long. Written as DNA, the CDR3 is TGTGCCAGCAGGCGAAGCGGGGGCACAGATACGCAGTATTTT. Translating gives CASRRSGGTDTQYF.

This sequence joins TRBV5-4 and TRBJ2-7; 12 bases align to TRBD1. The CDR3 sequence is 15 residues long. Trimming took 3 bases from V and 4 from J; bases not matched to a gene: 5. The germline V gene encodes CDR1 SGHNT and CDR2 YYREEE (reference sequence). The CDR3 loop is CASSSGQGAVYEQYF. The CDR3 DNA reads TGTGCCAGCAGCTCGGGACAGGGGGCGGTTTACGAGCAGTACTTC.

The chain is built from TRBV28 and TRBJ2-7, with D unclear. This CDR3 has 12 amino acids. CDR1 and CDR2 from the germline V gene are MDHEN and SYDVKM. Trimming pared 4 bases from V and 4 bases from J, leaving 8 bases between. The CDR3 DNA sequence: TGTGCCAGCAGTTCCCCCCCGTACGAGCAGTACTTC. It specifies CASSSPPYEQYF.

The chain is built from TRBV21-1 and TRBJ1-3; TRBD1 is the table's D call, not checked against the DNA. TRBV21-1 counts as a pseudogene. The CDR3 is made up of 14 amino acids. The CDR3 sequence is CASSKAGRPNTIYF. Here the CDR3 DNA reads TGTGCCAGCAGCAAAGCGGGCAGACCAAACACCATATATTTT.

The chain employs TRBV6-6 and TRBJ1-5; tentatively, D is TRBD1 (6 bases). With 5 bases removed from V and 3 bases from J, the gap between germline ends came to 11 bases. There are 14 residues in the CDR3. Germline-derived CDR1 and CDR2 are MNHNY and SVGAGI (reference sequence). The CDR3 sequence: CASSTRTVNQPQHF. The CDR3 DNA is TGTGCCAGCAGTACCAGGACAGTCAATCAGCCCCAGCATTTT.

The CDR3 loop is CASSDFVGRTPAGANVLTF. In nucleotides, the CDR3 is TGTGCCAGCAGTGATTTCGTCGGCAGGACACCGGCCGGGGCCAACGTCCTGACTTTC. V is TRBV2 and J is TRBJ2-6; the D gene is possibly TRBD1 (5 bases). The germline V and J ends were trimmed by 3 bases and 4 bases, with 22 bases remaining between them. The germline V gene encodes CDR1 SNHLY and CDR2 FYNNEI. The CDR3 contains 19 residues.

V gene TRBV18 combines with J gene TRBJ1-3; no firm D call. In germline, CDR1 is KGHSH, CDR2 LQKENI. The CDR3 totals 17 residues. V shed 0 bases and J shed 1 base, with 13 bases lying between them. The CDR3 nucleotides read TGTGCCAGCTCACCACCAAACAGCAACCCATCTGGAAACACCATATATTTT. Translation gives CASSPPNSNPSGNTIYF.

The chain couples TRBV12-3 or TRBV12-4 to TRBJ2-7, with no clear D. The V and J ends lost 4 bases and 3 bases respectively, with 4 bases between them. The CDR3 has 11 amino acids. DNA of the CDR3: TGTGCCAGCAGTTACAGCTACGAGCAGTACTTC. It translates to CASSYSYEQYF.

This rearrangement joins TRBV24-1 to TRBJ2-5; 13 bases map to TRBD2. V was pared by 4 bases and J by 2 bases, with 6 bases of the junction left unmatched. This CDR3 spans 17 amino acids. The germline gives CDR1 KGHDR, CDR2 SFDVKD. CDR3 DNA: TGTGCCACCAGTGACCGACGACTAGCGGGGGGTCAAGAGACCCAGTACTTC. It codes for CATSDRRLAGGQETQYF.

The count of this clone is one. The V and J genes are TRBV19 and TRBJ2-3, with 7 bases identical to TRBD2. V was clipped by 7 bases and J by 5 bases; unmatched bases: 12. The CDR3 covers 15 residues. The germline gives CDR1 LNHDA, CDR2 SQIVND (reference sequence). The CDR3 DNA follows: TGTGCCAGTACAGGAAGGGCGGGAGAGGTAGATACGCAGTATTTT. Protein: CASTGRAGEVDTQYF. Full variable domain (remainder filled in from reference TRBV19 and TRBJ2-3): DGGITQSPKYLFRKEGQNVTLSCEQNLNHDAMYWYRQDPGQGLRLIYYSQIVNDFQKGDIAEGYSVSREKKESFPLTVTSAQKNPTAFYLCASTGRAGEVDTQYFGPGTRLTVL.

The chain employs TRBV2 and TRBJ1-5; the D gene is possibly TRBD1 (6 bases). CDR1 is SNHLY, CDR2 FYNNEI, per germline. With 5 bases removed from V and 4 bases from J, the gap between germline ends came to 9 bases. This CDR3 comprises 13 residues. CDR3 DNA: TGTGCCAGCAGTTTAGACAGGAATCAGCCCCAGCATTTT. It specifies CASSLDRNQPQHF.

This sequence joins TRBV2 and TRBJ2-4, with D maybe TRBD1 (5 bases). This CDR3 region has 19 residues. The V end was cut by 3 bases, the J end by 0 bases, with 21 bases between. Germline-derived CDR1 and CDR2 are SNHLY and FYNNEI. The CDR3 DNA reads as TGTGCCAGCAGTGATAGATACAGCTTAATAGGGGTAGCCAAAAACATTCAGTACTTC. Encoded protein: CASSDRYSLIGVAKNIQYF.

The chain has TRBV15 and TRBJ2-7; D perhaps matches TRBD2 (5 bases). The CDR3 is 15 residues long. Germline V gives CDR1 LNHNV, CDR2 YYDKDF (reference sequence). Trimming removed 0 bases at V and 2 bases at J, with 11 bases between. The CDR3 sequence: CATSRDGRGTYEQYF. For the CDR3, the DNA is TGTGCCACCAGCAGAGATGGCCGGGGAACCTACGAGCAGTACTTC.

This clone came up a few times. V and J are TRBV19 and TRBJ1-5; D remains unclear. The CDR3 is 15 amino acids. Between the trimmed V and J ends, which lost 3 bases and 0 bases, there was a span of 9 bases. CDR1 and CDR2 (germline): LNHDA, SQIVND (reference sequence). For the CDR3, the DNA is TGTGCCAGTAGTATGGCCGTTATTAGCAATCAGCCCCAGCATTTT. Its translation is CASSMAVISNQPQHF.